Listed below are T cell receptor beta chains from one sample, sequenced in a study of CD8 T cells in Susac syndrome. TCRdb processed the immunoSEQ multiplex PCR reads anew with MiXCR; each CDR3 protein has one entry. The data contain just over 150,000 distinct CDR3 sequences, 90% to 95% of them singletons. The specimen was CD4+ T cells from PBMCs. The receptors originated from a human donor with Susac syndrome. Each CDR3 is given with its conserved first and last residue. The D gene is left open where the match is weak.

d_call: -
v_call: TRBV5-4
j_call: TRBJ2-5
cdr3_aa: CASSSKTGVSGETQYF

d_call: -
v_call: TRBV7-2
j_call: TRBJ1-4
cdr3_aa: CASSRALGKNEKLFF

d_call: TRBD1
v_call: TRBV7-8
j_call: TRBJ1-1
cdr3_aa: CASSSRTGSEAFF

d_call: -
v_call: TRBV23-1
j_call: TRBJ2-4
cdr3_aa: CASSPLAKNIQYF

d_call: TRBD2
v_call: TRBV20-1
j_call: TRBJ2-1
cdr3_aa: CSARTSGGYNEQFF

d_call: -
v_call: TRBV5-4
j_call: TRBJ2-7
cdr3_aa: CASSSEVRGTYEQYF

d_call: TRBD1
v_call: TRBV7-2
j_call: TRBJ2-3
cdr3_aa: CASSLVGGGDTQYF

d_call: -
v_call: TRBV15
j_call: TRBJ2-1
cdr3_aa: CATSRDRSSYNEQFF

d_call: TRBD2
v_call: TRBV2
j_call: TRBJ2-1
cdr3_aa: CASSEGVAGTNEQFF

d_call: -
v_call: TRBV29-1
j_call: TRBJ1-1
cdr3_aa: CSVGQPNTEAFF

d_call: -
v_call: TRBV12-3/TRBV12-4
j_call: TRBJ1-5
cdr3_aa: CASSGQHNQPQHF

d_call: -
v_call: TRBV9
j_call: TRBJ2-4
cdr3_aa: CASSVGQVQNIQYF

d_call: -
v_call: TRBV12-3/TRBV12-4
j_call: TRBJ1-2
cdr3_aa: CASSLRQSNGYTF

d_call: TRBD1
v_call: TRBV2
j_call: TRBJ2-5
cdr3_aa: CASIPLDRGRETQYF

d_call: TRBD1
v_call: TRBV7-2
j_call: TRBJ1-4
cdr3_aa: CASREQGGSEKLFF

d_call: -
v_call: TRBV28
j_call: TRBJ2-1
cdr3_aa: CASSFRAGRGNEQFF

d_call: TRBD2
v_call: TRBV6-5
j_call: TRBJ2-1
cdr3_aa: CASSYSRTSTNEQFF

d_call: TRBD2
v_call: TRBV20-1
j_call: TRBJ2-5
cdr3_aa: CSARDDSGDQETQYF

d_call: -
v_call: TRBV20-1
j_call: TRBJ1-2
cdr3_aa: CSALIPGGSNGYTF

d_call: TRBD1
v_call: TRBV18
j_call: TRBJ2-7
cdr3_aa: CASSPGHRGPSYEQYF

d_call: -
v_call: TRBV28
j_call: TRBJ1-1
cdr3_aa: CASRTGSQQATEAFF

d_call: TRBD1
v_call: TRBV29-1
j_call: TRBJ2-3
cdr3_aa: CSVARGPDTQYF

d_call: TRBD2
v_call: TRBV20-1
j_call: TRBJ2-7
cdr3_aa: CSAPPLAGGPYYEQYF

d_call: -
v_call: TRBV19
j_call: TRBJ1-2
cdr3_aa: CASTPDSIGGYTF

d_call: -
v_call: TRBV29-1
j_call: TRBJ1-2
cdr3_aa: CSVAGEGGENYGYTF

d_call: -
v_call: TRBV20-1
j_call: TRBJ2-7
cdr3_aa: CSARDRRGTYEQYF

d_call: -
v_call: TRBV18
j_call: TRBJ1-2
cdr3_aa: CASSPPQGGYTF

d_call: -
v_call: TRBV4-1
j_call: TRBJ1-5
cdr3_aa: CASSQEGGQPQHF

d_call: -
v_call: TRBV12-3/TRBV12-4
j_call: TRBJ1-3
cdr3_aa: CASSLSVTGNTIYF

d_call: -
v_call: TRBV15
j_call: TRBJ2-1
cdr3_aa: CATRVGRSSSYNEQFF

d_call: -
v_call: TRBV20-1
j_call: TRBJ2-2
cdr3_aa: CSAPTSNGELFF

d_call: TRBD1
v_call: TRBV15
j_call: TRBJ1-2
cdr3_aa: CATSSRTGQIYGYTF

d_call: TRBD1
v_call: TRBV20-1
j_call: TRBJ1-1
cdr3_aa: CSARVLPGQGSGF

d_call: -
v_call: TRBV20-1
j_call: TRBJ2-5
cdr3_aa: CSVIEETQYF

d_call: -
v_call: TRBV9
j_call: TRBJ2-1
cdr3_aa: CASSPGVYNEQFF

d_call: -
v_call: TRBV29-1
j_call: TRBJ2-3
cdr3_aa: CSVEDQFPRYF

d_call: -
v_call: TRBV2
j_call: TRBJ1-3
cdr3_aa: CASSGDGNTIYF

d_call: -
v_call: TRBV7-9
j_call: TRBJ1-5
cdr3_aa: CASSPDRVGNQPQHF

d_call: -
v_call: TRBV6-2/TRBV6-3
j_call: TRBJ2-7
cdr3_aa: CASSRPGPVTHF

d_call: -
v_call: TRBV7-2
j_call: TRBJ2-7
cdr3_aa: CASSTVGGLDYEQYF

d_call: -
v_call: TRBV15
j_call: TRBJ1-3
cdr3_aa: CATSRDRASGNTIYF

d_call: -
v_call: TRBV7-6
j_call: TRBJ2-3
cdr3_aa: CASSLEARDTQYF

d_call: -
v_call: TRBV19
j_call: TRBJ1-2
cdr3_aa: CASSITRGYGYTF

d_call: -
v_call: TRBV2
j_call: TRBJ2-3
cdr3_aa: CASLLRQPGDTQYF

d_call: -
v_call: TRBV6-2/TRBV6-3
j_call: TRBJ1-2
cdr3_aa: CASSYGGMGGYTF

d_call: -
v_call: TRBV29-1
j_call: TRBJ2-4
cdr3_aa: CSVEEGLAKNIQYF